The following is a T cell receptor beta chain sequence with its context. Data came from immunoSEQ multiplex PCR; TCRdb stores just in-frame clones and leaves some out. The sample holds approximately 97,000 clones, around 95% seen once. The V end lost 0 bases, the J end lost 8 bases, and 5 bases lay between the germline ends. This CDR3 is 12 amino acids long. Germline CDR1 is MNHEY and CDR2 is SVGAGI. The data are from a study of technical replicates of blood from several donors. The rearrangement joins TRBV6-5 to TRBJ2-1; D gene ambiguous. The sequencing input was T cells isolated from PBMCs. This sequence originates from a human donor in good health. CDR3 loop: CASSYSPDEQFF. The CDR3, as DNA: TGTGCCAGCAGTTACTCTCCGGATGAGCAGTTCTTC.